Shown below are 13 T cell receptor beta chains from a single sample sequenced in a study of T cells in Graves' hyperthyroidism and ophthalmopathy. The CDR3 regions of TCR beta were amplified from RNA transcripts. HTBI primers were the set used in a first-round RT-PCR of the TCR CDR3. TCRdb recomputed calls from the multiplex PCR reads with MiXCR, one row per CDR3 protein. The sample carries about half a million distinct CDR3 sequences, about 20% recorded once. The sequenced material came from blood. All receptors derive from a man aged 40-49 years with Graves' ophthalmopathy.

The sample holds a few counts of this clonotype. This chain joins TRBV6-2 or TRBV6-3 and TRBJ1-2; maybe TRBD1 (5 bases). The CDR3 is 14 residues long. V was clipped by 7 bases and J by 4 bases, with 16 bases between them. Germline V lookup: CDR1 MNHEY, CDR2 SVGEGT. This chain's CDR3 is CASMGVEGTYGYTF. CDR3 nucleotide sequence: TGTGCCAGCATGGGGGTGGAGGGAACCTATGGCTACACCTTC.

This clonotype was picked up many times. This chain uses TRBV7-2 with TRBJ1-1; no definite D call. The CDR3 sequence is 12 residues long. CDR1 is SGHTA and CDR2 is FQGNSA in the germline V gene. V gave up 3 bases and J gave up 6 bases, with 8 bases separating them. In DNA form, the CDR3 reads TGTGCCAGCAGCTTCTTTGGAGCTGAAGCTTTCTTT. Translating gives CASSFFGAEAFF. Supplemented by reference TRBV7-2 and TRBJ1-1, the full variable domain reads GAGVSQSPSNKVTEKGKDVELRCDPISGHTALYWYRQSLGQGLEFLIYFQGNSAPDKSGLPSDRFSAERTGGSVSTLTIQRTQQEDSAVYLCASSFFGAEAFFGQGTRLTVV.

This clonotype showed up many times. The J gene is TRBJ2-1, the V gene TRBV5-1, with D possibly TRBD2 on 6 matching bases. The CDR3 sequence is 17 residues long. CDR1 and CDR2 (germline): SGHRS, YFSETQ. V shed 6 bases and J shed 4 bases, with 23 bases lying between them. The CDR3 loop reads CASTGIPAGGGYNEQFF. The CDR3 region has the DNA TGCGCCAGCACGGGAATCCCGGCCGGGGGTGGATACAATGAGCAGTTCTTC.

This chain connects TRBV5-6 to TRBJ2-2, with a possible D match to TRBD2 (5 bases). CDR3 length: 15 amino acids. V was shortened by 4 bases and J by 5 bases, with 15 bases between the two germline ends. Germline V gives CDR1 SGHDT, CDR2 YYEEEE. The CDR3 nucleotides are TGTGCCAGCAGCCTCAGCGGCTTGGGGACCGGGGAGCTGTTTTTT. Encoded protein: CASSLSGLGTGELFF.

In its sample, this clonotype was seen many times. V gene TRBV18 combines with J gene TRBJ1-1, with no clear D. CDR3 length equals 14 residues. CDR1 is KGHSH, CDR2 LQKENI, per germline. Between the trimmed V and J ends, which lost 5 bases and 6 bases, there was a span of 16 bases. In DNA form, the CDR3 reads TGTGCCAGCTCAAATCTGACCCGCCAGGCTGAAGCTTTCTTT. Amino acid sequence: CASSNLTRQAEAFF.

This sequence joins TRBV2 and TRBJ1-5, with D uncertain. The germline gives CDR1 SNHLY, CDR2 FYNNEI. The V and J ends lost 2 bases and 7 bases respectively, with 12 bases between them. The CDR3 runs to 14 residues. CDR3 bases: TGTGCCAGCAGTGAAAAGGTGGATAGGCAGCCCCAGCATTTT. It codes for CASSEKVDRQPQHF.

A few counts support this clonotype. The V call is TRBV7-8, the J call TRBJ2-7; 7 bases agree with TRBD1. The CDR3 spans 13 residues. Germline V gene data show CDR1 as SGHVS and CDR2 as FQNEAQ. V shed 4 bases and J 5 bases; nucleotides not matched to a gene: 5. In DNA, the CDR3 is TGTGCCAGCAGCTCATCAAGGGGGCACGAGCAGTACTTC. Translation: CASSSSRGHEQYF.

This clonotype came up many times. This chain joins TRBV7-9 and TRBJ2-3; D possibly corresponds to TRBD2 (5 bases). The CDR3 runs to 16 residues. CDR1 is SEHNR, CDR2 FQNEAQ, per germline (reference sequence). Trimming shortened V by 5 bases and J by 6 bases, and 21 bases separated the two germline ends. CDR3 in amino acids: CASSPGVDSASDTQYF. Written as DNA, the CDR3 is TGTGCCAGCAGCCCCGGGGTAGATTCCGCCTCGGATACGCAGTATTTT.

J is TRBJ2-7 and V is TRBV7-9, with a possible D match to TRBD1 (6 bases). The V gene lost 8 bases and the J gene lost 3 bases, with 11 bases spanning the gap. The V gene's germline CDR1 is SEHNR and CDR2 FQNEAQ (reference sequence). The length of the CDR3 is 12 residues. The CDR3 DNA follows: TGTGCCAGCGAGGGGGTTCGCTACGAGCAGTACTTC. It yields the protein CASEGVRYEQYF.

This clonotype appeared once. The V call is TRBV6-1, the J call TRBJ2-4, with 7 nucleotides matching TRBD2. Trimming at V came to 5 bases and at J to 1 base, leaving 14 bases not matched to a gene. This CDR3 contains 18 residues. Germline loops: CDR1 MNHNS, CDR2 SASEGT. Written as DNA, the CDR3 is TGTGCCAGCAGTCGAGGCCTTCTGCGGGAGCGCGCCAAAAACATTCAGTACTTC. Its protein product is CASSRGLLRERAKNIQYF.

This chain connects TRBV7-9 to TRBJ2-7; TRBD1 agrees at 9 bases. V was clipped by 2 bases and J by 4 bases; unmatched bases: 18. The germline V gene encodes CDR1 SEHNR and CDR2 FQNEAQ (reference sequence). The CDR3 has 19 residues. CDR3 sequence: CASSLFGTGTSQTGYEQYF. In nucleotides, the CDR3 is TGTGCCAGCAGCTTATTTGGGACAGGGACCTCTCAAACGGGGTACGAGCAGTACTTC. The full variable domain, with the rest looked up from reference TRBV7-9 and TRBJ2-7, is DTGVSQNPRHKITKRGQNVTFRCDPISEHNRLYWYRQTLGQGPEFLTYFQNEAQLEKSRLLSDRFSAERPKGSFSTLEIQRTEQGDSAMYLCASSLFGTGTSQTGYEQYFGPGTRLTVT.

Ten or more counts support this clonotype. This chain joins TRBV3-1 and TRBJ2-3, with D possibly TRBD2 on 5 matching bases. V was shortened by 3 bases and J by 2 bases, with 12 bases between the two germline ends. There are 15 residues in the CDR3. Germline loops: CDR1 LGHDT, CDR2 YNNKEL (reference sequence). Here the CDR3 DNA reads TGTGCCAGCAGCCAGCAACTAGGTAACACAGATACGCAGTATTTT. This gives the protein CASSQQLGNTDTQYF.

Here the CDR3 reads CASRPRDTDNEKLFF. The CDR3 DNA sequence: TGCGCCAGCAGGCCCCGGGACACCGATAATGAAAAACTGTTTTTT. The chain carries TRBV4-3 and TRBJ1-4, with D tentatively TRBD1 (6 bases). The CDR3 is 15 residues long. Looked up from germline, CDR1 is LGHNA and CDR2 is YSLEER. V was shortened by 6 bases and J by 4 bases, with 15 bases between the two germline ends.